The clone carrying this T cell receptor (beta chain) was picked up a small number of times. Its antigen remains unknown. The data were taken from a study of beta chain features in type 1 diabetes. Whole-study context: Examination covered around 98,000,000 sorted cells spanning all samples. Findings and caveats of the study: All four CD4+ subsets of Type 1 diabetes patients contained TCRB CDR3s that were moderately but significantly shorter. PCR might preferentially amplify shorter templates, equally in patients and controls. It was not settled here whether HLA type affects TCRB rearrangement.

Staining for CD45RO/CCR7/CD25/CD127/CD95/CD27 allowed sorting of CD4+ naive, central memory, regulatory and stem cell-like memory cells. Expressed TCRB transcripts were sequenced after all isolated RNA was converted to cDNA. TCRdb's copy holds only in-frame clones and misses some; the assay was immunoSEQ multiplex PCR. This table has 100,000 to 150,000 clones, 7% to 10% appearing once. Sequencing input: central memory CD4+ T cells from blood. The receptor's source is a young man with type 1 diabetes.

CDR3 sequence reads: CASSKLLPGPGVYGYTF. Written as DNA, the CDR3 is TGTGCCAGCAGTAAACTCCTCCCTGGCCCAGGGGTGTATGGCTACACCTTC. V usage is TRBV21-1 and J usage is TRBJ1-2; no DNA check was done on the table's D call, TRBD1. TRBV21-1 represents a pseudogene. The CDR3 covers 17 residues.